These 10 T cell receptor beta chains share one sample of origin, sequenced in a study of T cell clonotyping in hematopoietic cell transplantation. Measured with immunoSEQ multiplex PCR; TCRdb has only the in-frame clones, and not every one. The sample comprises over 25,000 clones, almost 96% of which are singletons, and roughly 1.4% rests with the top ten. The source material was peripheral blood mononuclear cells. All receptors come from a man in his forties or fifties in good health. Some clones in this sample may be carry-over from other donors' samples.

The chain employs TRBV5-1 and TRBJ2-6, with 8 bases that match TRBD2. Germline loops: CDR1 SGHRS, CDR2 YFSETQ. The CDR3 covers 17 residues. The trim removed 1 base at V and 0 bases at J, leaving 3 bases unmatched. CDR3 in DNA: TGCGCCAGCAGCTTGACGGGGGGGTACTCTGGGGCCAACGTCCTGACTTTC. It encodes CASSLTGGYSGANVLTF.

The DNA for the CDR3 is TGTGCCAGCAGCGTAGCAACAGCTCCCGGCACTGAAGCTTTCTTT. Translated: CASSVATAPGTEAFF. The chain is built from TRBV9 and TRBJ1-1; D is uncertain. Deletions cut 0 bases from V and 4 bases from J, with 13 bases between. Germline loops: CDR1 SGDLS, CDR2 YYNGEE. The CDR3 length is 15 residues.

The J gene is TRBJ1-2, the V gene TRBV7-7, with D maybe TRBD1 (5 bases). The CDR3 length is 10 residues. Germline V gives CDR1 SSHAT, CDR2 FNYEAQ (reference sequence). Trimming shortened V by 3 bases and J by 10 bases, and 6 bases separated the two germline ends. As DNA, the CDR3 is TGTGCCAGCAGCTTGACAGCCTACACCTTC. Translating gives CASSLTAYTF. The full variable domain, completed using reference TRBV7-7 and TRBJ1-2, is GAGVSQSPRYKVTKRGQDVTLRCDPISSHATLYWYQQALGQGPEFLTYFNYEAQPDKSGLPSDRFSAERPEGSISTLTIQRTEQRDSAMYRCASSLTAYTFGSGTRLTVV.

Here the CDR3 DNA reads TGTGCCAGCCGTAGCGGACCGAACACTGAAGCTTTCTTT. Encoded protein: CASRSGPNTEAFF. The V call is TRBV18, the J call TRBJ1-1; no definite D call. V lost 8 bases and J lost 1, with 11 bases in between. Germline CDR1 is KGHSH and CDR2 is LQKENI. This CDR3 has 13 amino acids.

CDR3 protein: CASSLGTTYNEQFF. The CDR3 DNA reads TGTGCCAGCAGCTTAGGGACTACATACAATGAGCAGTTCTTC. The chain recombines TRBV11-2 with TRBJ2-1; D perhaps matches TRBD2 (6 bases). CDR1 is SGHAT, CDR2 FQNNGV, per germline. Trimming took off 1 base at V and 4 bases at J, with 8 bases between the two ends. The CDR3 runs 14 residues.

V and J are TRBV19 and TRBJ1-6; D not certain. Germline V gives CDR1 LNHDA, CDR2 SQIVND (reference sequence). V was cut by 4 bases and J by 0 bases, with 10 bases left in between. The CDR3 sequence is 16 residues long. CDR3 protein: CASSTAQRSYNSPLHF. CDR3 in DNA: TGTGCCAGTAGTACGGCTCAACGCTCCTATAATTCACCCCTCCACTTT.

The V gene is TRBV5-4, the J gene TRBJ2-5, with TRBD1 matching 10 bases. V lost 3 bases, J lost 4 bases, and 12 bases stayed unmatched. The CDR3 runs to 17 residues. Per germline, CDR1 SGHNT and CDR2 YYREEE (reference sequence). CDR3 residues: CASSSSTGGFIGETQYF. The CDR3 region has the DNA TGTGCCAGCAGCTCCTCGACAGGGGGCTTTATTGGAGAGACCCAGTACTTC.

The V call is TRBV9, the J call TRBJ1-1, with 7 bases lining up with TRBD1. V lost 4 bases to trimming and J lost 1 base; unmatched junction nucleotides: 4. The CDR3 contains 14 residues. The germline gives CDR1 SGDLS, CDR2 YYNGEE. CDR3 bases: TGTGCCAGCAGCCCACAGGGGAGGAACACTGAAGCTTTCTTT. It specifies CASSPQGRNTEAFF. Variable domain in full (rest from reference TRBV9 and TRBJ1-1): DSGVTQTPKHLITATGQRVTLRCSPRSGDLSVYWYQQSLDQGLQFLIQYYNGEERAKGNILERFSAQQFPDLHSELNLSSLELGDSALYFCASSPQGRNTEAFFGQGTRLTVV.

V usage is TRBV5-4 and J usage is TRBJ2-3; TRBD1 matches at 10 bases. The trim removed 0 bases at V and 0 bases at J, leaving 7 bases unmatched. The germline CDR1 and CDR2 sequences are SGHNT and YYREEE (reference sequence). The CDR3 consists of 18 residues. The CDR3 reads CASSLGTGGRTSTDTQYF. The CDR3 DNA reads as TGTGCCAGCAGCTTGGGGACAGGGGGGAGAACTAGCACAGATACGCAGTATTTT.

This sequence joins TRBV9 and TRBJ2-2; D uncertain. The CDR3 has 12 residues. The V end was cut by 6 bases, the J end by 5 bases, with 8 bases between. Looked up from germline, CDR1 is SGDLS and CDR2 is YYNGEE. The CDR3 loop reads CASTLHTGELFF. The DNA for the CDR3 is TGTGCCAGCACCTTGCATACCGGGGAGCTGTTTTTT.